What follows are 7 T cell receptor beta chains derived from one specimen sequenced in a study of vaccination effects on CD4 cells after COVID-19 (dated by TCRdb to about 2022). After approximately eleven days of culture, CD4+ T cells were isolated with the EasySep CD4+ T cell isolation kit. These receptors lack a known antigen. The library was obtained by the immunoSEQ multiplex PCR assay. TCRdb provides this immuneACCESS table in a form limited to in-frame rearrangements. Some clones are lacking; in checked studies, under half of them reflect an unresolved V gene, and why the rest are absent is not known. Counted in this sample were roughly 40,000 clones; around 67% of them appeared once. Of the sample, 3.5% to 4.5% falls within the top ten clones. The material was CD4+ T cells from PBMCs cultured without peptide, obtained before COVID-19 vaccination. The receptors come from a human donor who received a COVID-19 vaccine.

The genes are TRBV9 and TRBJ2-1; 10 bases line up with TRBD2. With V trimmed by 3 bases and J by 4 bases, 4 bases remained unmatched. This CDR3 is 15 amino acids long. Germline V gene lookup returns CDR1 SGDLS and CDR2 YYNGEE. CDR3 nucleotide sequence: TGTGCCAGCAGCGCTACTAGCGGGGAATACAATGAGCAGTTCTTC. Amino acids: CASSATSGEYNEQFF. The full variable domain, with the rest looked up from reference TRBV9 and TRBJ2-1, is DSGVTQTPKHLITATGQRVTLRCSPRSGDLSVYWYQQSLDQGLQFLIQYYNGEERAKGNILERFSAQQFPDLHSELNLSSLELGDSALYFCASSATSGEYNEQFFGPGTRLTVL.

This chain joins TRBV12-3 or TRBV12-4 and TRBJ2-3; 7 bases are shared with TRBD2. The CDR3 is 11 residues long. Written as DNA, the CDR3 is TGTGCGTCGGGAGGAACAGATACGCAGTATTTT. As protein: CASGGTDTQYF.

The V call is TRBV19, the J call TRBJ1-4; D might be TRBD1 (5 bases). Trimming cost V 11 bases and J 7 bases, with 14 bases left between them. The germline CDR1 and CDR2 sequences are LNHDA and SQIVND (reference sequence). The CDR3 has 12 amino acids. The CDR3 sequence is CAGGTIGEKLFF. DNA for the CDR3: TGTGCCGGGGGGACCATCGGTGAAAAACTGTTTTTT.

The chain is built from TRBV5-1 and TRBJ2-1; TRBD1 matches 8 bases. Germline values: CDR1 SGHRS, CDR2 YFSETQ. There are 16 residues in the CDR3. J gave up 3 bases and V 0 bases, and 5 bases lay outside the gene matches. CDR3: CASSLVGQGGYNEQFF. CDR3 sequence (DNA): TGCGCCAGCAGCTTGGTTGGACAGGGAGGCTACAATGAGCAGTTCTTC.

This clone was counted a single time. This rearrangement joins TRBV7-9 to TRBJ1-3; 8 bases agree with TRBD1. The trim removed 4 bases at V and 3 bases at J, leaving 5 bases unmatched. CDR1 and CDR2 from the germline V gene are SEHNR and FQNEAQ (reference sequence). The CDR3 loop spans 15 amino acids. The CDR3 sequence is CASSSQGARGNTIYF. CDR3 bases: TGTGCCAGCAGCTCCCAGGGGGCGCGTGGAAACACCATATATTTT.

The J gene is TRBJ1-2, the V gene TRBV10-3, with D hard to call. The CDR3 spans 13 residues. V was cut by 0 bases and J by 8 bases, with 10 bases left in between. The V gene's germline CDR1 is ENHRY and CDR2 SYGVKD. CDR3: CAISESKTGGYTF. The CDR3 region has the DNA TGTGCCATCAGTGAGTCGAAAACTGGCGGCTACACCTTC.

The CDR3 DNA is TGTGCCAGCAGCTTAGTGCTCCTAGCTGAGCAGTTCTTC. It is translated as CASSLVLLAEQFF. The V and J genes are TRBV11-2 and TRBJ2-1; D is perhaps TRBD2 (5 bases). Germline V lookup: CDR1 SGHAT, CDR2 FQNNGV. The CDR3 is 13 amino acids. V lost 1 base, J lost 9 bases, and 10 bases lay in between.